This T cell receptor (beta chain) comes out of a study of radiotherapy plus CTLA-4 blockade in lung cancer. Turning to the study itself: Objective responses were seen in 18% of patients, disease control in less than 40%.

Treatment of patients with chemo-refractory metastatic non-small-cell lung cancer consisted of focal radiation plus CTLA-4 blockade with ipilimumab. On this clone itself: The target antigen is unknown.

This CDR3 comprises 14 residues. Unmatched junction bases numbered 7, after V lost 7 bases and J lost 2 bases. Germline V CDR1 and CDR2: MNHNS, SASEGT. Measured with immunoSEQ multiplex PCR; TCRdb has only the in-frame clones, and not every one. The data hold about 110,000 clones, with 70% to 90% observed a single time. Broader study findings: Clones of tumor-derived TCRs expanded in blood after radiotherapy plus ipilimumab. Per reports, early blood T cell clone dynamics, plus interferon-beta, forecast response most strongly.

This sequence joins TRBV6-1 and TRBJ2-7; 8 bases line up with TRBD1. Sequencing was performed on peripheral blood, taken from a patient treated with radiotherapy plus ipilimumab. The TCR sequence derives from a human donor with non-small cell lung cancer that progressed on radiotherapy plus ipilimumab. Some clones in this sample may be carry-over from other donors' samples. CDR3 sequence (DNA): TGTGCCAGCACCCAAGACAGGGGAACCTACGAGCAGTACTTC. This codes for CASTQDRGTYEQYF.